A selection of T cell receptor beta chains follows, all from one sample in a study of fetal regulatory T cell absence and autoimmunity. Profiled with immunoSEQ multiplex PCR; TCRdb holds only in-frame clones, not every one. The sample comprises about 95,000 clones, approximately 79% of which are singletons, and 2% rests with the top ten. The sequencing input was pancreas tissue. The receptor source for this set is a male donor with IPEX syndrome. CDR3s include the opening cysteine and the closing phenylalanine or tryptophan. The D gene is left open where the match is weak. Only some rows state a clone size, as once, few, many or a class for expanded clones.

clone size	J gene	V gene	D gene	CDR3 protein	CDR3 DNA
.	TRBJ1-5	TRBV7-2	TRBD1	CASSFRSQGGQPQHF	TGTGCCAGCAGCTTTCGGTCTCAGGGGGGCCAGCCCCAGCATTTT
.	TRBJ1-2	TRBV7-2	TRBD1	CASSLGTGNYGYTF	TGTGCCAGCAGCTTAGGGACAGGGAACTATGGCTACACCTTC
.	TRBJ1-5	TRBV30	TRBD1	CAWSSGQGRNQPQHF	TGTGCCTGGAGTTCGGGACAGGGGAGGAATCAGCCCCAGCATTTT
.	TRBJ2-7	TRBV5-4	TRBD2	CASSSTSGSVAYEQYF	TGTGCCAGCAGCTCTACTAGCGGGAGTGTGGCTTACGAGCAGTACTTC
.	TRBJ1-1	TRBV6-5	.	CASSYLTGVTEAFF	TGTGCCAGCAGTTATCTAACCGGGGTGACTGAAGCTTTCTTT
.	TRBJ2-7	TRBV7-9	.	CASSLLSHEQYF	TGTGCCAGCAGCCTCCTAAGCCACGAGCAGTACTTC
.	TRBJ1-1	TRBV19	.	CASSISVEGGAFF	TGTGCCAGTAGTATTTCGGTTGAGGGGGGAGCTTTCTTT
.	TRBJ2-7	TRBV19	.	CASSKTPRGARYEQYF	TGTGCCAGTAGTAAAACCCCTCGGGGGGCTAGATACGAGCAGTACTTC
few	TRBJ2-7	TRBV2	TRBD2	CASRGLAGTPRTYEQYF	TGTGCCAGCAGGGGGCTAGCGGGGACACCTAGGACCTACGAGCAGTACTTC
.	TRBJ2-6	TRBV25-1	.	CASSDSSGANVLTF	TGTGCCAGCAGTGACAGCTCTGGGGCCAACGTCCTGACTTTC
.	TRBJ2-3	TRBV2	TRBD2	CASSGRLALYPTDTQYF	TGTGCCAGCAGTGGAAGACTAGCGCTCTATCCCACAGATACGCAGTATTTT
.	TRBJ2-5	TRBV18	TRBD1	CASSRGGGETQYF	TGTGCCAGCTCACGAGGGGGCGGAGAGACCCAGTACTTC
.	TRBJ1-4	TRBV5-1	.	CASSLEAGQEEKLFF	TGCGCCAGCAGCTTGGAGGCCGGGCAGGAGGAAAAACTGTTTTTT
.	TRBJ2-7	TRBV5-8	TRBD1	CASSFRDRVFGTYEQYF	TGTGCCAGCAGCTTCCGGGACAGGGTATTCGGGACCTACGAGCAGTACTTC
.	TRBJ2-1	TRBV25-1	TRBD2	CASSGTSGSNEQFF	TGTGCCAGCAGTGGGACTAGCGGGAGCAATGAGCAGTTCTTC
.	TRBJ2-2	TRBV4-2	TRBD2	CASSQTSGSTGELFF	TGTGCCAGCAGCCAAACTAGCGGGAGCACCGGGGAGCTGTTTTTT
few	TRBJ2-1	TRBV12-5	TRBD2	CASGTSGYNEQFF	TGTGCTAGTGGGACTAGCGGATACAATGAGCAGTTCTTC
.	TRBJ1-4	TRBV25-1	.	CASSESDGFNEKLFF	TGTGCCAGCAGTGAATCGGACGGGTTTAATGAAAAACTGTTTTTT
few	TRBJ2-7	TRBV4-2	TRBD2	CASSKSGTNSYEQYF	TGTGCCAGCAGCAAATCCGGGACTAACTCCTACGAGCAGTACTTC
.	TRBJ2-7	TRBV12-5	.	CASAPDWRFWEQYF	TGTGCTAGTGCCCCGGACTGGCGTTTTTGGGAGCAGTACTTC
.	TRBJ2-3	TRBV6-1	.	CASIQPLQEDTQYF	TGTGCCAGCATTCAGCCCCTCCAGGAGGATACGCAGTATTTT
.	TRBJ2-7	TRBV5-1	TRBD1	CASSLNRGREQYF	TGCGCCAGCAGCTTGAACAGGGGGCGCGAGCAGTACTTC
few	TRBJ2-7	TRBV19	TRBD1	CASSGERTGNSYEQYF	TGTGCCAGTAGTGGTGAAAGGACAGGGAACTCCTACGAGCAGTACTTC
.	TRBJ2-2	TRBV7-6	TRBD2	CASSLQSSGGTGELFF	TGTGCCAGCAGCCTACAATCCAGCGGGGGGACCGGGGAGCTGTTTTTT
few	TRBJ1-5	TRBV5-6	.	CASSLAPLNQPQHF	TGTGCCAGCAGCTTGGCACCCCTCAATCAGCCCCAGCATTTT
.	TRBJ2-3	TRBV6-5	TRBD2	CASSYLAGFNTDTQYF	TGTGCCAGCAGTTATCTAGCGGGGTTTAACACAGATACGCAGTATTTT
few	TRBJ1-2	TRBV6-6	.	CASTHPREVHYGYTF	TGTGCCAGCACACACCCCCGAGAAGTTCACTATGGCTACACCTTC
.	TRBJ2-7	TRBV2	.	CASSWTILGGQKTYEQYF	TGTGCCAGCAGTTGGACCATCCTCGGGGGGCAAAAGACCTACGAGCAGTACTTC
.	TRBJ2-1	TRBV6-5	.	CASSSGLNYNEQFF	TGTGCCAGCAGTTCCGGACTTAACTACAATGAGCAGTTCTTC
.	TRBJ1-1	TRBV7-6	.	CASSLGGDRRAFF	TGTGCTAGCAGCTTAGGCGGAGACCGAAGAGCTTTCTTT
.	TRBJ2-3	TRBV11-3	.	CASSLGLAFTDTQYF	TGTGCCAGCAGCTTAGGGCTAGCGTTCACAGATACGCAGTATTTT
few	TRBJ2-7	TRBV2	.	CASSETSSYEQYF	TGTGCCAGCAGTGAAACTAGCTCCTACGAGCAGTACTTC
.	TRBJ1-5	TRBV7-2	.	CASSLGTPYSNQPQHF	TGTGCCAGCAGCTTAGGGACCCCTTATAGCAATCAGCCCCAGCATTTT
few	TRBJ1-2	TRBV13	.	CASSSEGHYGYTF	TGTGCCAGCAGCTCTGAGGGGCACTATGGCTACACCTTC
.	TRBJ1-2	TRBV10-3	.	CAIGEDTRGGYTF	TGTGCCATCGGTGAGGACACTCGAGGTGGCTACACCTTC
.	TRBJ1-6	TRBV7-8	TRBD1	CASSGPTGMNSPLHF	TGTGCCAGCAGCGGCCCGACAGGGATGAATTCACCCCTCCACTTT
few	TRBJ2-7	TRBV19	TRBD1	CASSVGQGYEQYF	TGTGCCAGTAGTGTGGGACAGGGGTACGAGCAGTACTTC
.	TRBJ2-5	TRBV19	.	CASSIIGGETQYF	TGTGCCAGTAGTATAATAGGGGGTGAGACCCAGTACTTC
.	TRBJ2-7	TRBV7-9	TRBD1	CASSRQTSGGYEQYF	TGTGCCAGCAGCCGTCAGACCTCAGGGGGCTACGAGCAGTACTTC
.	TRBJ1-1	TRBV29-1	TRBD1	CSANRGPNTEAFF	TGCAGCGCAAACAGGGGGCCTAACACTGAAGCTTTCTTT
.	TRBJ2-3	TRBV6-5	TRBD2	CASSWTSGSTDTQYF	TGTGCCAGCAGTTGGACTAGCGGGAGCACAGATACGCAGTATTTT
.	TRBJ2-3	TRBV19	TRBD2	CASSRLAGADTQYF	TGTGCCAGTAGTAGACTAGCGGGAGCAGATACGCAGTATTTT
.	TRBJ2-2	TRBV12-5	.	CASGLYGRELFF	TGTGCTAGTGGTTTGTACGGTAGGGAGCTGTTTTTT
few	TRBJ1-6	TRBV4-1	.	CASSQSGNSPLHF	TGCGCCAGCAGCCAATCAGGGAATTCACCCCTCCACTTT
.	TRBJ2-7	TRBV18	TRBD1	CASSGTGVYEQYF	TGTGCCAGCTCCGGGACAGGGGTATACGAGCAGTACTTC
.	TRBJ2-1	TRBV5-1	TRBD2	CASSLGTSGGAQQFF	TGCGCCAGCAGCCTGGGGACTAGCGGGGGGGCCCAGCAGTTCTTC
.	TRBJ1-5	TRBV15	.	CATSRYREGGDQPQHF	TGTGCCACCAGCAGATACAGGGAAGGAGGCGATCAGCCCCAGCATTTT
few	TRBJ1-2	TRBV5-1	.	CASSLRGKGYGYTF	TGCGCCAGCAGCTTGAGGGGGAAAGGCTATGGCTACACCTTC
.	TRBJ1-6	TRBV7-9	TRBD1	CASSSDMGQGEDYNSPLHF	TGTGCCAGCAGCTCCGACATGGGACAGGGGGAAGATTATAATTCACCCCTCCACTTT
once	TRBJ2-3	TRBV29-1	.	CSVVLGGDADTQYF	TGCAGCGTTGTATTGGGCGGGGACGCAGATACGCAGTATTTT
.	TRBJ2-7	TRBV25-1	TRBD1	CASRGQGSYEQYF	TGTGCCAGCAGAGGACAGGGCTCCTACGAGCAGTACTTC
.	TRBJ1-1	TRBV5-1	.	CASSLSRTVSSEAFF	TGCGCCAGCAGCTTGTCTCGGACAGTTAGCTCTGAAGCTTTCTTT
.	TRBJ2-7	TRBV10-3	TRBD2	CAISESLAGGYEQYF	TGTGCCATCAGTGAGTCGCTAGCGGGGGGGTACGAGCAGTACTTC
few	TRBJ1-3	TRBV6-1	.	CASRQPFSGNTIYF	TGTGCCAGCAGGCAGCCCTTCTCTGGAAACACCATATATTTT
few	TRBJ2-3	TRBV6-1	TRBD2	CASSEAQGLATTDTQYF	TGTGCCAGCAGTGAAGCGCAGGGACTAGCGACCACAGATACGCAGTATTTT
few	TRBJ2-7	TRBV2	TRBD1	CASSWTGGGSYEQYF	TGTGCCAGCAGTTGGACAGGTGGTGGCTCCTACGAGCAGTACTTC
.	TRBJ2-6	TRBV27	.	CASTFGGSGANVLTF	TGTGCCAGCACTTTTGGGGGCTCTGGGGCCAACGTCCTGACTTTC
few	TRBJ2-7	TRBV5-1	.	CASSWTAHYEQYF	TGCGCCAGCAGCTGGACAGCCCACTACGAGCAGTACTTC
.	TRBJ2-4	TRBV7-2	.	CASSPGLNIQYF	TGTGCCAGCAGCCCCGGACTAAACATTCAGTACTTC
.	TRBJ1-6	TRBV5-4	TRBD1	CASSSQGADLSPLHF	TGTGCCAGCAGCTCCCAGGGGGCGGACTTGTCCCCCCTCCACTTT